This is a list of T cell receptor beta chains from one sample in a study of T cell repertoires in cytomegalovirus infection. Via MiXCR, TCRdb re-called the reads, giving one row per CDR3 protein. The sample comprises roughly 300,000 distinct CDR3 sequences, roughly a quarter of which are singletons, and 14% rests with the top ten. The material sequenced was PBMCs. These receptors all stem from a human donor in good health (CMV status not recorded). Some clones in this sample may be carry-over from other donors' samples. The CDR3 runs from the conserved cysteine through the conserved F or W. D genes are given only for firm matches. Size is omitted from some rows. Given values are once, few, many or a class for expanded clones.

NA TRBJ2-7 12 few TRBV10-3 CAISVSGPGQYF TGTGCCATCAGTGTTTCAGGTCCTGGGCAGTACTTC
NA TRBJ1-1 15 few TRBV14 CASSQDPAGKTEAFF TGTGCCAGCAGCCAAGATCCCGCAGGGAAAACTGAAGCTTTCTTT
NA TRBJ2-3 12 NA TRBV29-1 CSVLLLTDTQYF TGCAGCGTCCTCCTCCTCACAGATACGCAGTATTTT
TRBD1 TRBJ2-4 13 many TRBV11-3 CASSTGQGDDQYF TGTGCCAGCAGCACCGGACAGGGCGATGATCAGTACTTC
TRBD1 TRBJ1-1 16 many TRBV7-2 CASSLGVTGLGTEAFF TGTGCCAGCAGCTTAGGGGTGACAGGGCTGGGCACTGAAGCTTTCTTT
NA TRBJ2-4 15 many TRBV12-5 CASELFGLAKNIQYF TGTGCTAGTGAATTGTTCGGACTAGCCAAAAACATTCAGTACTTC
TRBD1 TRBJ2-1 15 NA TRBV5-1 CASSHQGAFNNEQFF TGCGCCAGCAGCCATCAGGGGGCTTTTAACAATGAGCAGTTCTTC
NA TRBJ1-5 14 NA TRBV10-3 CAISDWGSNQPQHF TGTGCCATCAGTGATTGGGGGAGCAATCAGCCCCAGCATTTT
NA TRBJ1-1 13 NA TRBV28 CASSHLVRPEAFF TGTGCCAGCAGTCACCTGGTTCGGCCTGAAGCTTTCTTT
NA TRBJ2-1 15 NA TRBV7-3 CASSLNTYSYNEQFF TGTGCCAGCAGCTTAAATACATATTCCTACAATGAGCAGTTCTTC
NA TRBJ1-1 13 few TRBV19 CASTMGGNTEAFF TGTGCCAGTACCATGGGGGGGAACACTGAAGCTTTCTTT
NA TRBJ1-6 13 many TRBV7-2 CASNKGGGSPLHF TGTGCCAGCAATAAAGGGGGTGGATCACCCCTCCACTTT
NA TRBJ2-1 16 NA TRBV20-1 CSASGPWAGNYNEQFF TGCAGTGCTAGCGGTCCCTGGGCGGGGAACTACAATGAGCAGTTCTTC
TRBD2 TRBJ2-3 16 few TRBV7-8 CASSPQAGGWADTQYF TGTGCCAGCAGCCCTCAAGCGGGAGGGTGGGCAGATACGCAGTATTTT
NA TRBJ2-5 12 few TRBV29-1 CSVGVGMETQYF TGCAGCGTTGGTGTGGGGATGGAGACCCAGTACTTC
NA TRBJ1-4 16 NA TRBV7-4 CASSVRRGATNEKLFF TGTGCCAGCAGCGTCCGTAGAGGGGCAACTAATGAAAAACTGTTTTTT
NA TRBJ2-1 14 NA TRBV6-2/TRBV6-3 CASKEGGSYNEQFF TGTGCCAGCAAAGAAGGAGGAAGTTACAATGAGCAGTTCTTC